This T cell receptor (beta chain) was recorded in a study of T-cell memory formation after mild COVID-19. Notes on the study in general: The study found contracting CD4+ clones mainly in CM and EM and contracting CD8+ clones in EMRA.

Worth noting for this clonotype: The antigen is undetermined.

TCRdb re-called the 5' RACE reads with MiXCR, one entry per CDR3 protein. The sample yields under 650,000 distinct CDR3 sequences, about a sixth seen once. The V end lost 5 bases, the J end lost 7 bases, and 17 bases lay between the germline ends. There are 15 residues in the CDR3. The chain has TRBV12-3 or TRBV12-4 and TRBJ2-2; maybe TRBD2 (6 bases). What was sequenced was PBMCs or a T cell subset sorted from them (not recorded which). The receptor's source is an adult woman who had mild COVID-19 (a few samples of this study predate the infection). Cell type and time point are not known. The CDR3: CASSPPEGRFGELFF. The CDR3 coding sequence is TGTGCCAGCAGTCCCCCGGAGGGGCGCTTCGGGGAGCTGTTTTTT.